This TCR beta chain stems from a study of T cell changes during pregnancy in multiple sclerosis. Data came from immunoSEQ multiplex PCR; TCRdb stores just in-frame clones and leaves some out. The data hold about 75,000 clones, with roughly 90% observed a single time. Germline values: CDR1 SGHTA, CDR2 FQGNSA. The CDR3 runs to 16 residues. V was shortened by 2 bases and J by 7 bases, with 18 bases between the two germline ends. This sequence originates from a female donor in good health, enrolled as a control in a pregnancy study. The genes are TRBV7-2 and TRBJ2-4, with D possibly matching TRBD2 (6 bases). The source material was peripheral blood, sampled in the first trimester of pregnancy. The chain's CDR3 is CASSLFPLYGGNIQYF. CDR3 DNA sequence: TGTGCCAGCAGCTTATTCCCCCTATACGGGGGTAACATTCAGTACTTC.